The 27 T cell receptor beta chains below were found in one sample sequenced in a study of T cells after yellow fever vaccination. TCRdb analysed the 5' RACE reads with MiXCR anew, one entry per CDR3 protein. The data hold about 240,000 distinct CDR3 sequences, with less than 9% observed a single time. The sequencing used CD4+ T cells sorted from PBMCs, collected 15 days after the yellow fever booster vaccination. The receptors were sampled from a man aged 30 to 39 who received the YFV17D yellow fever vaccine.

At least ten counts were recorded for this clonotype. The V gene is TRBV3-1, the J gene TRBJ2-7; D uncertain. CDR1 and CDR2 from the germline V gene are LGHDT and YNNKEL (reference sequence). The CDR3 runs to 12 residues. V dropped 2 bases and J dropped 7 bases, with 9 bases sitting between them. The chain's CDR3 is CASSQFLREQYF. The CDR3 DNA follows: TGTGCCAGCAGCCAATTCTTAAGAGAGCAGTACTTC.

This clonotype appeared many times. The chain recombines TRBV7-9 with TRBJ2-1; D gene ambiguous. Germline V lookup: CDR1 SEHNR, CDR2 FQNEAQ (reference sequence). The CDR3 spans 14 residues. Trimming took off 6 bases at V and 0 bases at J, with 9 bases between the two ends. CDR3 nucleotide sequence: TGTGCCAGCAGTCACGATAGCTCCTACAATGAGCAGTTCTTC. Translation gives CASSHDSSYNEQFF.

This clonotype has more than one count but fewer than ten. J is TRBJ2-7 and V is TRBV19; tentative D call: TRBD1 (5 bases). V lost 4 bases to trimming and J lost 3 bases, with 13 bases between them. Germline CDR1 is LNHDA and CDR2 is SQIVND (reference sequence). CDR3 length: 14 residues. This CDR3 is CASSSGRDVYEQYF. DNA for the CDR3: TGTGCCAGTAGTAGCGGCAGGGATGTCTACGAGCAGTACTTC.

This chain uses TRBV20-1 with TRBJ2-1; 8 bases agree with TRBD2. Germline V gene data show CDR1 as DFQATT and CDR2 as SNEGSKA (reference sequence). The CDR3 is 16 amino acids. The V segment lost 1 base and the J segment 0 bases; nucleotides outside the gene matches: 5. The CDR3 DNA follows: TGCAGTGCTAGAGTTCGGGGGGGCCGCTCCTACAATGAGCAGTTCTTC. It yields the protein CSARVRGGRSYNEQFF.

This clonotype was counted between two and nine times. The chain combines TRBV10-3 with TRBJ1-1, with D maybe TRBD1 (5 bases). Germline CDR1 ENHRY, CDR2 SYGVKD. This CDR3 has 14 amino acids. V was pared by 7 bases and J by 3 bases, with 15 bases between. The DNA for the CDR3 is TGTGCCATCACCGAGGAGGGGTCCTACACTGAAGCTTTCTTT. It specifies CAITEEGSYTEAFF.

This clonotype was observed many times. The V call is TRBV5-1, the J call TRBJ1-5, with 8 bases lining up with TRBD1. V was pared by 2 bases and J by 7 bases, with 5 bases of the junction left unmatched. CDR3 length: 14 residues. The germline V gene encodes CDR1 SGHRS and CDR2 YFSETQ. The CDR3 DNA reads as TGCGCCAGCAGCTTAGGACAGGGAGGCCAGCCCCAGCATTTT. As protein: CASSLGQGGQPQHF.

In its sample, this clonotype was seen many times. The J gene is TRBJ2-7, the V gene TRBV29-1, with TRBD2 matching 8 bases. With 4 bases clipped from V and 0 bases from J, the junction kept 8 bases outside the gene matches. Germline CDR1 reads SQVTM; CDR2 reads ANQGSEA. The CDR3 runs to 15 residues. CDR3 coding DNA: TGCAGCGTTGGGGGCGGGAGGTCCTTCTCCTACGAGCAGTACTTC. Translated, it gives CSVGGGRSFSYEQYF.

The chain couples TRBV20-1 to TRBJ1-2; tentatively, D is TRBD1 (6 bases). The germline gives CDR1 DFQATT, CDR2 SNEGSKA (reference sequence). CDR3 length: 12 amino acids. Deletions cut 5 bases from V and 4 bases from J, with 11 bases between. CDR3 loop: CSALTGVYGYTF. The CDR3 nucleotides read TGCAGTGCTTTGACAGGAGTCTATGGCTACACCTTC.

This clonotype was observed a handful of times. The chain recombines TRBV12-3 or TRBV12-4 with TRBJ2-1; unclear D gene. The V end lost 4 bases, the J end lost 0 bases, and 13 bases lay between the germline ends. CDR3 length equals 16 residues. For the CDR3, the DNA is TGTGCCAGCAGTTCAATTAAACGGAGCTCCTACAATGAGCAGTTCTTC. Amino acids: CASSSIKRSSYNEQFF.

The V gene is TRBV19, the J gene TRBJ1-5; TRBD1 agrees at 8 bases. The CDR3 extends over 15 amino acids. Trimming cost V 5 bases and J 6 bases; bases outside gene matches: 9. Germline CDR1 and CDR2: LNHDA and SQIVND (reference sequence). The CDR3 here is CASSVGTGQAQPQHF. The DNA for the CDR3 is TGTGCCAGTAGTGTTGGGACGGGACAGGCTCAGCCCCAGCATTTT.

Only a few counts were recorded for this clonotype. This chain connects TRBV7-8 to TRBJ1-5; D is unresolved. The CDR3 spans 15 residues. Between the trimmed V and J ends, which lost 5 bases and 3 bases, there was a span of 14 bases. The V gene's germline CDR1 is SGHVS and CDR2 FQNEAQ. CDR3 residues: CASSPRIQTNQPQHF. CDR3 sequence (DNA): TGTGCCAGCAGCCCTCGTATCCAGACCAATCAGCCCCAGCATTTT.

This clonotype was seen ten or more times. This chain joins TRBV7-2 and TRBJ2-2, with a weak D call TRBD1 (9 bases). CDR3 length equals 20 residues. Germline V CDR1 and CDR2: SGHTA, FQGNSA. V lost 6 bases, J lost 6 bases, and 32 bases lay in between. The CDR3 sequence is CASSLMGQGAGGRFSGELFF. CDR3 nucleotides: TGTGCCAGCAGTCTAATGGGACAGGGAGCTGGCGGGAGGTTCTCCGGGGAGCTGTTTTTT.

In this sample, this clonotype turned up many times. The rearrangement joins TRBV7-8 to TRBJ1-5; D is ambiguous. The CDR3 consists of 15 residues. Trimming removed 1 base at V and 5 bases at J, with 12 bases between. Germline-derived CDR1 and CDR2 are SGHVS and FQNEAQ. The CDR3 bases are TGTGCCAGCAGCTTAGGGAGGTTTCCGGATCAGCCCCAGCATTTT. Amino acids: CASSLGRFPDQPQHF.

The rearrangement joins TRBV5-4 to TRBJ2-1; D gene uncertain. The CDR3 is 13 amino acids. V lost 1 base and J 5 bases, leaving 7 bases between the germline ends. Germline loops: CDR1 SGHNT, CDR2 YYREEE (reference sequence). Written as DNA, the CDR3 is TGTGCCAGCAGCTTGTCATTCAACAATGAGCAGTTCTTC. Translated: CASSLSFNNEQFF. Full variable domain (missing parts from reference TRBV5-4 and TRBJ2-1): ETGVTQSPTHLIKTRGQQVTLRCSSQSGHNTVSWYQQALGQGPQFIFQYYREEENGRGNFPPRFSGLQFPNYSSELNVNALELDDSALYLCASSLSFNNEQFFGPGTRLTVL.

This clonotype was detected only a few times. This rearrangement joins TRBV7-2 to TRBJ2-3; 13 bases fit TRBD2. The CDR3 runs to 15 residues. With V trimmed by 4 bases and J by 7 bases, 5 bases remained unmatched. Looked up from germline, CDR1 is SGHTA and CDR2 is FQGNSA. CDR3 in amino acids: CASSSPGLAGNTQYF. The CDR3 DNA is TGTGCCAGCAGCTCCCCGGGACTAGCGGGAAATACGCAGTATTTT.

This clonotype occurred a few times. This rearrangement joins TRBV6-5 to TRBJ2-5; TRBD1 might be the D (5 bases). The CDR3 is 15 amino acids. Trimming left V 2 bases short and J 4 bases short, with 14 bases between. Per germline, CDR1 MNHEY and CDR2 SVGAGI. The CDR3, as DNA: TGTGCCAGCAGTTACCAACGTACCCAGGGAGAGACCCAGTACTTC. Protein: CASSYQRTQGETQYF.

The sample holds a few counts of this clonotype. The CDR3 DNA sequence: TGTGCCAGCAGCTCCCAGGCCCATGAGCAGTTCTTC. Translated: CASSSQAHEQFF. V is TRBV5-5 and J is TRBJ2-1; D gene ambiguous. Germline V CDR1 and CDR2: SGHKS, YYEKEE (reference sequence). CDR3 length: 12 residues. The germline V and J ends were trimmed by 3 bases and 8 bases, with 9 bases remaining between them.

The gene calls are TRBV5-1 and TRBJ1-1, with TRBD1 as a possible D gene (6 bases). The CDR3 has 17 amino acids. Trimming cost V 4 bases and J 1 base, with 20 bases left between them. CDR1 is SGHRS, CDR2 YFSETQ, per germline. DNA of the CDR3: TGCGCCAGCAGCCGAAGCCGGGGGCCCCGGGAGAACACTGAAGCTTTCTTT. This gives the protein CASSRSRGPRENTEAFF. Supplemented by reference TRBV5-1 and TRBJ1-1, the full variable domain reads KAGVTQTPRYLIKTRGQQVTLSCSPISGHRSVSWYQQTPGQGLQFLFEYFSETQRNKGNFPGRFSGRQFSNSRSEMNVSTLELGDSALYLCASSRSRGPRENTEAFFGQGTRLTVV.

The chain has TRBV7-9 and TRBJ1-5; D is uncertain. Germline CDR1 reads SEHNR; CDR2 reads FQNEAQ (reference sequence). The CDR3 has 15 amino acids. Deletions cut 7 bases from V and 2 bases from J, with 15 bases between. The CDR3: CASTNSGRGNQPQHF. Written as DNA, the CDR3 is TGTGCCAGCACCAATTCGGGGAGGGGCAATCAGCCCCAGCATTTT. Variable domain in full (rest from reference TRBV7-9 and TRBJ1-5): DTGVSQNPRHKITKRGQNVTFRCDPISEHNRLYWYRQTLGQGPEFLTYFQNEAQLEKSRLLSDRFSAERPKGSFSTLEIQRTEQGDSAMYLCASTNSGRGNQPQHFGDGTRLSIL.

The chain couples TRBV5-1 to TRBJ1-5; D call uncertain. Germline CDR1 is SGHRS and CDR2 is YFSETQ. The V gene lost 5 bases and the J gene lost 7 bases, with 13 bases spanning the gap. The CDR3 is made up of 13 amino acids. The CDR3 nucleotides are TGCGCCAGCAGTCCTGGCAACAAGCAGCCCCAGCATTTT. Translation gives CASSPGNKQPQHF.

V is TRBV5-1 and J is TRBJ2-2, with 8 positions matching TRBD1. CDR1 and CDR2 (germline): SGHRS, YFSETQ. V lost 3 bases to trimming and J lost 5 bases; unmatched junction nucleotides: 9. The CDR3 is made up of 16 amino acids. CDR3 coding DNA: TGCGCCAGCAGCTACCGGACAGGGACGGCGACCGGGGAGCTGTTTTTT. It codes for CASSYRTGTATGELFF. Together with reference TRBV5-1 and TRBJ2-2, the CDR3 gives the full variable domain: KAGVTQTPRYLIKTRGQQVTLSCSPISGHRSVSWYQQTPGQGLQFLFEYFSETQRNKGNFPGRFSGRQFSNSRSEMNVSTLELGDSALYLCASSYRTGTATGELFFGEGSRLTVL.

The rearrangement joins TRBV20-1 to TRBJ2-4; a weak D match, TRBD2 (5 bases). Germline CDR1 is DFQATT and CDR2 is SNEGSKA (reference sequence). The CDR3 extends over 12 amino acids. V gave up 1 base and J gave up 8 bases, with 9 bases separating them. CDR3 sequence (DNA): TGCAGTGCTAGAGTAACCGGGGACATTCAGTACTTC. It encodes CSARVTGDIQYF.

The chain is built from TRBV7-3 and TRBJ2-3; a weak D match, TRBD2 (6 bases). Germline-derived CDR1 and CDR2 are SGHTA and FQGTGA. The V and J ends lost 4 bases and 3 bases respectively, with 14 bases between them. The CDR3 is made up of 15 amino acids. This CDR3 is CASSSGLSSTDTQYF. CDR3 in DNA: TGTGCCAGCAGCTCGGGACTTAGCTCGACAGATACGCAGTATTTT.

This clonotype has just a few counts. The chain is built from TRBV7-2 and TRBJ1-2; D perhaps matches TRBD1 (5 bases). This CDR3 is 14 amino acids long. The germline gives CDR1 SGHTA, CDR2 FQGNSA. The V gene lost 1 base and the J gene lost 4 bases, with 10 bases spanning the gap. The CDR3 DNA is TGTGCCAGCAGCTTAGTTTTTAGGGGCTATGGCTACACCTTC. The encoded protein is CASSLVFRGYGYTF.

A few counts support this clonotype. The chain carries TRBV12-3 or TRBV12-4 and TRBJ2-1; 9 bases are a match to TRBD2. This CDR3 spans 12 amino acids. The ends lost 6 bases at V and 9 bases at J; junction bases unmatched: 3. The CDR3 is CASSRTSAEQFF. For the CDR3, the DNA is TGTGCCAGCAGCCGGACTAGCGCTGAGCAGTTCTTC.

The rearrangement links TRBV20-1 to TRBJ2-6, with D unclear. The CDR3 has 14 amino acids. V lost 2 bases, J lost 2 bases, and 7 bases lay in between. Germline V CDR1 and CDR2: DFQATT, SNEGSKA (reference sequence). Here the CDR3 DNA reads TGCAGTGCTAGACAAGCGCCTGGGGCCAACGTCCTGACTTTC. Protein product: CSARQAPGANVLTF.

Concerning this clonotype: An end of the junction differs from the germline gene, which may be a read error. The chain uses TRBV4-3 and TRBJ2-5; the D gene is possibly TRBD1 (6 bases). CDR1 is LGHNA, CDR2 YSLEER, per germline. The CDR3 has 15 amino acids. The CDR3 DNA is TGCTCCAGCAGCCAAGAGGGTCCCAGGGGAGAGACCCAGTACTTC. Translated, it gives CSSSQEGPRGETQYF.